The 17 T cell receptor beta chains given below trace back to one sample, sequenced in a study of human T cells and chemical hapten exposure. TCRdb processed the 5' RACE reads anew with MiXCR; each CDR3 protein has one entry. The sample holds roughly 110,000 distinct CDR3 sequences; 19% are singletons and the top ten take around 2.7%. Total RNA was isolated from unfractionated whole blood. The receptors stem from a human donor in good health.

The CDR3 is CASVRDRGLGYTF. DNA for the CDR3: TGTGCCAGCGTCCGGGACAGGGGGCTTGGCTACACCTTC. J is TRBJ1-2 and V is TRBV6-1; TRBD1 matches at 12 bases. The germline gives CDR1 MNHNS, CDR2 SASEGT. The CDR3 has 13 amino acids. Unmatched junction bases numbered 5, after V lost 8 bases and J lost 7 bases.

The rearrangement joins TRBV28 to TRBJ2-1, with 12 bases matching TRBD1. V lost 5 bases, J lost 3 bases, and 11 bases stayed unmatched. Per germline, CDR1 MDHEN and CDR2 SYDVKM. The CDR3 runs to 18 residues. CDR3 protein: CASSPSGTGGFSYNEQFF. The CDR3 DNA reads as TGTGCCAGCAGTCCCAGTGGGACAGGGGGCTTTAGCTACAATGAGCAGTTCTTC. Supplemented by reference TRBV28 and TRBJ2-1, the full variable domain reads DVKVTQSSRYLVKRTGEKVFLECVQDMDHENMFWYRQDPGLGLRLIYFSYDVKMKEKGDIPEGYSVSREKKERFSLILESASTNQTSMYLCASSPSGTGGFSYNEQFFGPGTRLTVL.

The chain recombines TRBV6-1 with TRBJ2-3; D not certain. This CDR3 is 11 amino acids long. In germline, CDR1 is MNHNS, CDR2 SASEGT. The V and J ends lost 7 bases and 7 bases respectively, with 9 bases between them. The chain's CDR3 is CASNLGNTQYF. CDR3 nucleotide sequence: TGTGCCAGCAATCTGGGGAATACGCAGTATTTT.

The chain joins TRBV5-1 to TRBJ1-4; a possible D gene is TRBD1 (6 bases). Germline V gene lookup returns CDR1 SGHRS and CDR2 YFSETQ. The ends were cut back, 0 bases at V and 0 bases at J, with 12 bases in the middle. The CDR3 runs to 17 residues. The CDR3: CASSLGTARATNEKLFF. CDR3 bases: TGCGCCAGCAGCTTGGGGACAGCGCGAGCAACTAATGAAAAACTGTTTTTT.

Only a few counts were recorded for this clonotype. The chain has TRBV7-9 and TRBJ2-6; 7 nucleotides agree with TRBD2. CDR1 SEHNR and CDR2 FQNEAQ come from the germline V gene (reference sequence). Germline trimming cut 3 bases from V and 0 bases from J; bases unmatched to any gene: 5. The CDR3 spans 17 residues. CDR3 DNA: TGTGCCAGCAGCTTCCCTGGCGGGGGCTCTGGGGCCAACGTCCTGACTTTC. As protein: CASSFPGGGSGANVLTF.

V is TRBV10-3 and J is TRBJ2-3; D remains unclear. The CDR3 is 13 amino acids. CDR1 is ENHRY, CDR2 SYGVKD, per germline. Trimming left V 5 bases short and J 3 bases short, with 9 bases between. The CDR3, as DNA: TGTGCCATCAGTCCGGCCGTAACAGATACGCAGTATTTT. Protein sequence: CAISPAVTDTQYF.

This chain uses TRBV20-1 with TRBJ2-7, with D possibly TRBD2 on 5 matching bases. The V end lost 5 bases, the J end lost 0 bases, and 11 bases lay between the germline ends. CDR1 and CDR2 (germline): DFQATT, SNEGSKA (reference sequence). The CDR3 runs 13 residues. The CDR3 loop reads CSALGASSYEQYF. CDR3 DNA sequence: TGCAGTGCTCTGGGAGCGTCCTCCTACGAGCAGTACTTC.

This chain links TRBV4-2 with TRBJ2-1; 10 bases are a match to TRBD2. V was clipped by 0 bases and J by 10 bases; unmatched bases: 9. CDR1 and CDR2 from the germline V gene are LGHNA and YNFKEQ. This CDR3 is 16 amino acids long. The CDR3, as DNA: TGTGCCAGCAGCCAAGATCCGCTAGCGGGAGTTGGGGAGCAGTTCTTC. It specifies CASSQDPLAGVGEQFF.

The chain joins TRBV13 to TRBJ2-1; the match to TRBD2 covers 14 bases. Germline V gene sequence: CDR1 PRHDT, CDR2 FYEKMQ (reference sequence). The CDR3 runs to 18 residues. After removal of 1 base from V and 9 bases from J, the junction contained 11 bases not matched to a gene. The CDR3 is CASSLAETSGRGWSEQFF. The CDR3 nucleotides read TGTGCCAGCAGCTTAGCCGAGACTAGCGGGAGGGGTTGGAGTGAGCAGTTCTTC.

The chain couples TRBV6-1 to TRBJ1-5; D gene uncertain. CDR1 and CDR2 from the germline V gene are MNHNS and SASEGT. V was shortened by 2 bases and J by 6 bases, with 8 bases between the two germline ends. The CDR3 loop spans 13 amino acids. Here the CDR3 reads CASSESSGQPQHF. The CDR3 nucleotides read TGTGCCAGCAGTGAATCGAGTGGTCAGCCCCAGCATTTT.

This clonotype has more than one count but fewer than ten. The chain is built from TRBV20-1 and TRBJ1-1; D is unresolved. The CDR3 loop spans 13 amino acids. Looked up from germline, CDR1 is DFQATT and CDR2 is SNEGSKA (reference sequence). The V gene lost 4 bases and the J gene lost 1 base, with 10 bases spanning the gap. CDR3 sequence reads: CSAIWEANTEAFF. CDR3 nucleotides: TGCAGTGCTATCTGGGAAGCGAACACTGAAGCTTTCTTT.

This clonotype was counted ten times or more. The genes are TRBV6-5 and TRBJ2-2; possibly TRBD1 for D (5 bases). CDR1 is MNHEY, CDR2 SVGAGI, per germline. V was trimmed by 2 bases and J by 1 base, leaving 8 bases between them. The CDR3 sequence is 15 residues long. CDR3 amino acids: CASSYVRGNTGELFF. Here the CDR3 DNA reads TGTGCCAGCAGTTACGTTAGGGGGAACACCGGGGAGCTGTTTTTT.

The J gene is TRBJ2-2, the V gene TRBV24-1, with 12 nucleotides matching TRBD2. CDR3 length: 18 amino acids. V lost 5 bases, J lost 2 bases, and 8 bases stayed unmatched. The V gene's germline CDR1 is KGHDR and CDR2 SFDVKD. CDR3 residues: CATSGGLAGWINTGELFF. CDR3 nucleotides: TGTGCCACCAGTGGGGGACTAGCGGGTTGGATAAACACCGGGGAGCTGTTTTTT.

The chain uses TRBV28 and TRBJ2-7, with 8 bases aligning to TRBD1. This CDR3 contains 17 residues. Germline CDR1 and CDR2: MDHEN and SYDVKM. V was clipped by 4 bases and J by 6 bases; unmatched bases: 17. CDR3 region: CASSYPPRGRFSPEQYF. CDR3 in DNA: TGTGCCAGCAGTTACCCCCCCAGGGGGCGCTTCTCTCCCGAGCAGTACTTC.

This clonotype turned up a few times. J is TRBJ1-3 and V is TRBV20-1, with D tentatively TRBD1 (5 bases). The V gene lost 3 bases and the J gene lost 0 bases, with 12 bases spanning the gap. The germline V gene encodes CDR1 DFQATT and CDR2 SNEGSKA (reference sequence). The CDR3 spans 15 residues. The CDR3: CSARSGTHSGNTIYF. The DNA of the CDR3 is TGCAGTGCTAGGTCCGGGACTCACTCTGGAAACACCATATATTTT.

The table lists this clonotype with a few counts. The rearrangement joins TRBV6-5 to TRBJ2-3; 13 nucleotides align to TRBD2. Trimming cost V 2 bases and J 5 bases; bases outside gene matches: 10. There are 18 residues in the CDR3. Germline V lookup: CDR1 MNHEY, CDR2 SVGAGI. The CDR3 reads CASSYRGLAGVNRDTQYF. The CDR3 DNA reads as TGTGCCAGCAGTTACCGTGGACTAGCGGGAGTGAATAGAGATACGCAGTATTTT.

This rearrangement joins TRBV20-1 to TRBJ2-7; 7 bases are a match to TRBD1. This CDR3 contains 13 residues. The germline CDR1 and CDR2 sequences are DFQATT and SNEGSKA (reference sequence). Trimming removed 1 base from V and 7 bases from J; junction bases left unmatched: 7. The CDR3 DNA reads TGCAGTGCTAGAGGATCAGGGGGTCGGGAGCAGTACTTC. Translating gives CSARGSGGREQYF.